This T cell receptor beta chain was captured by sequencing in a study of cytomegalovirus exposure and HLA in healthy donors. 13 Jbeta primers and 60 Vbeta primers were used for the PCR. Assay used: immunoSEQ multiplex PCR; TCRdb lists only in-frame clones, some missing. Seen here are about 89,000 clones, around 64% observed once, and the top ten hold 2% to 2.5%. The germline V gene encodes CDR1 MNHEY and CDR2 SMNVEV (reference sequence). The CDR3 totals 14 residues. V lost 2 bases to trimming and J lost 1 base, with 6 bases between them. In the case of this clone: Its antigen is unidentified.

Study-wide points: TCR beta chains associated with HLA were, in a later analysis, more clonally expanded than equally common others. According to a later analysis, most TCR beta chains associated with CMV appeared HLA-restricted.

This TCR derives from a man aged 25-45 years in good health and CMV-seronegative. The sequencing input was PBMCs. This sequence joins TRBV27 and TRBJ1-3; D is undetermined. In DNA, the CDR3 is TGTGCCAGCAGTTTAGAGGGTTCTGGAAACACCATATATTTT. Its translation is CASSLEGSGNTIYF.